This T cell receptor (beta chain) was sequenced during a study of cytomegalovirus exposure and HLA in healthy donors (dated by TCRdb to about 2017). As for the study more broadly: According to an earlier analysis of a few hundred of the donors, about 180 million T cells yielded over 100 million unique TCR beta sequences and about 300 Gb of sequence data. The number of typed donors differed by locus: roughly 629-630 for A, B, C, DRB1 and DQB1; approximately 520 for DQA1; roughly 600 for DPA1; and 400 to 480 for DPB1. Roughly five DR-DQ haplotypes were handled as single units for association and clustering because linkage in the cohort was strong. Roughly 300 gigabases of sequencing data and roughly 81 million unique TCR sequences made up an early release that covered under 750 HLA-typed donors. Both class I and class II loci were covered by HLA typing, at four-digit resolution. Alongside the repertoire data, information on donor age, sex, ethnicity and CMV serostatus was compiled. Along with the roughly 710-subject first cohort, a separate validation cohort of over a hundred different subjects was used. Rather than drawing on any new phenotypic data, the later analysis identified candidate immune exposures from TCR beta sequences and the way those sequences occurred across donors. An earlier analysis of approximately 500 of the donors applied high-throughput TCR beta sequencing to assess whether each TCR beta V gene segment acted as functional or pseudogenic. The T cell repertoires of some 670 subjects were profiled by immunosequencing and related to cytomegalovirus serostatus. To predict cytomegalovirus infection status, the study brought together high-throughput TCR immunosequencing, statistical association of individual TCRs with disease status, and machine learning. The study was designed to test whether signatures of past pathogen exposure could be identified by cataloging public T cell receptors. Among about 360 genotyped donors of the cohort, an average of about 240,000 unique TCR beta nucleotide sequences were sequenced per donor, 15% to 20% of them non-productive. A later genetic analysis took genome-wide SNP genotypes for about three fifths of the 666 donors and used that subset as a discovery cohort. A later analysis re-examined previously published TCR beta repertoires from roughly 650 donors and added high-resolution HLA genotyping to investigate patterns of TCR occurrence. Every discovery cohort repertoire had been produced on one sequencing platform. Among the roughly 370 genotyped donors, about 85% belonged to the genetic ancestry cluster associated with self-reported Caucasian donors. Summary of the overall study and its limitations: Correlated functional status among segregating V segments might reflect linkage disequilibrium, but an unknown experimental factor could not be ruled out. A few of the identified cytomegalovirus-associated TCR beta chains were confirmed in vitro to be specific for cytomegalovirus antigens. In a later analysis, HLA-associated TCR beta chains were found to be more clonally expanded and to have lower generation probabilities than equally common non-associated chains. The authors suggested that the approach could potentially be generalized to other disease states and immunological phenotypes. In both the original and validation cohorts, the classifier was reported to diagnose cytomegalovirus status with high specificity and sensitivity. Strong co-occurrence of HLA alleles, especially DR and DQ, made assigning TCR associations to individual alleles difficult. Because counts were too low, some 16 rarely observed V segments, including chromosome 9 orphons, were excluded from the earlier analysis of 587 of the donors. A group of highly shared sequence variants was considered likely to be a technical artifact of the sequencing pipeline. According to a later analysis, most CMV-associated TCR beta chains appeared to be HLA-restricted, and the HLA associations seemed to be driven largely by CMV exposure. A later genetic analysis associated a missense DCLRE1C variant with V-gene and J-gene trimming of TCR beta chains, and an independent cohort replicated the association. Broadly in line with IMGT annotations, most TCR beta V segments showed up in productive rearrangements about 87% or about 30% of the time in an earlier analysis of 587 of the donors. A further reported finding was that TCR beta sequences accurately predicted the HLA-A and HLA-B alleles for most subjects in the first cohort. Several of the top co-occurrence clusters appeared to be linked to parvovirus B19, influenza, CMV and Epstein-Barr virus, according to a later analysis. CMV serostatus was the only immune exposure information available for the cohort. Only TCR beta chains were sequenced in this cohort, and the absence of alpha or paired-chain data limited detectable features. Some IMGT-functional V segments, including TRBV6-2 and TRBV6-3, could not be told apart with the 87-base-pair reads, so those segments were excluded. Because HLA typing was unavailable for some donors at each locus, only the typed subset was used in association tests. A later analysis associated 15,000 to 20,000 TCR beta sequences with specific HLA alleles at a false discovery rate of 0.05. Presence/absence analyses assumed roughly uniform sequencing depth across donors, an assumption that may not hold. While some public TCRs were present in many individuals, most TCR sequences turned up only very rarely across donors. In a later genetic analysis, fewer N-insertions in productive TCRs were reported among donors in an Asian-associated ancestry cluster than the roughly 700-donor mean. In a later analysis, the rate of TCR association differed among HLA loci, with DRB1 alleles having the most associated TCRs and HLA-C alleles having the fewest. A total of about 150 TCR beta chains were listed by the study as associated with cytomegalovirus.

Remarks on this clone: Its antigen is currently not known. No much larger clone is present one base from it, and per-base qualities are unavailable.

The cohort comprised hundreds of healthy bone marrow donors. At the time of sampling, all cohort members were nominally healthy, though unrecorded immune exposures were likely present. The donor was CMV seropositive and was included in the group of 250 to 350 seropositive cohort members. Each donor provided a peripheral blood sample, and peripheral blood mononuclear cells were used for TCR beta sequencing. The Qiagen DNeasy Blood Extraction Kit was used to extract genomic DNA from the blood cell samples. The library was made by the immunoSEQ multiplex PCR assay. For the multiplex PCR, a mixture combining 60 forward primers for TCR Vbeta segments and 13 reverse primers for TCR Jbeta segments was used. A multiplex PCR assay on genomic DNA amplified the CDR3 region of rearranged TCR beta genes. On the Illumina HiSeq System, the amplified TCR beta libraries were sequenced as 87-base-pair reads. The authors processed their data as follows. Across the 670 or so repertoires, a later analysis counted roughly 77 million unique TCR beta chains, roughly 11 million of which were shared by at least two donors. A nearest-neighbor algorithm error-corrected the raw reads and collapsed the reads into unique sequences, merging closely related sequences to remove PCR and sequencing errors. CDR3 sequences were aligned to IMGT reference sequences to assign V, D and J gene segments. For a sequence to be retained, a match of at least six nucleotides was required to both a V gene segment and a J gene segment. A rearrangement was called productive if the CDR3 had no stop codons and remained in frame with V and J, and every other rearrangement was called non-productive. Following IMGT convention, CDR3 was defined as the stretch from the second conserved V-encoded cysteine to the conserved J-encoded phenylalanine. Sequences without an unambiguous match to a single V gene segment were excluded from the earlier analysis of about 630 of the donors. An earlier analysis of 587 of the donors called V segments functional above 56.7% productive rearrangements and segregating when the between-donor standard deviation exceeded 5%. A statistical classification framework was built for diagnosing cytomegalovirus status from the catalog of TCR beta chain sequences. In a later analysis, V and J genes were assigned by comparing TCR nucleotide sequences against IMGT/GENE-DB human TR gene sequences. Using the TCRdist pipeline, a later analysis assigned CDR3 sequences along with most-parsimonious VDJ recombination scenarios. A later analysis defined each TCR beta chain by its CDR3 amino acid sequence plus V-gene family, and excluded reads lacking a unique V-gene family. In a later analysis, around 650 highly shared, low-generation-probability nucleotide sequences were removed to address suspected cross-contamination and a sequencing artifact. A later analysis calculated a clonal expansion index for each public chain from normalized within-repertoire ranks of inferred template counts. In a later analysis, generation probabilities were computed using a VDJ recombination model fitted to out-of-frame rearrangements, and the results were checked against IGoR. A later analysis scored TCR-TCR, TCR-HLA and TCR-CMV co-occurrence with hypergeometric tests, applying a repertoire-size bias correction to TCR pairs. A later analysis estimated false discovery rates by permuting HLA or CMV assignments 20 times. In a later analysis, co-occurring TCRs were grouped using DBSCAN, with TCRdist sequence similarity added in when clustering inside HLA-allele-positive subsets. Co-occurrence clustering excluded repertoires with fewer than 30,000 or more than 120,000 public chains, plus five with anomalous nucleotide sharing. TCRdb carries this immuneACCESS record with in-frame sequences only. Its versions omit some clonotypes, under half of them owing to an unresolved V gene in the studies checked, with the rest unexplained. V and J calls and clone size come straight from that table; D and trimming were deduced from the DNA. The sample records about 100,000 clones, about 75% of which are singletons. Jointly, the top ten make up less than 15% of the sample.

Via the germline V gene, CDR1 is MNHNS and CDR2 SASEGT. The cysteine opens and the phenylalanine closes a CDR3 of 19 amino acids. Solely the CDR3 DNA is kept, with 57 bases framed from the first base. At the junction V is shortened by 0 bases and J by 10 bases, with 30 bases in between. The clonotype was recovered from a male donor in good health and CMV-seropositive. The source material was PBMCs. The rearranged chain carries TRBV6-1 and TRBJ2-5, and the D gene may be TRBD2, 6 bases matching. The DNA is as follows: TGTGCCAGCAGTGAAGCGCGGGTACGGGCCCCCGATAAGAGGCGGGGCCAGTACTTC. It specifies CASSEARVRAPDKRRGQYF.